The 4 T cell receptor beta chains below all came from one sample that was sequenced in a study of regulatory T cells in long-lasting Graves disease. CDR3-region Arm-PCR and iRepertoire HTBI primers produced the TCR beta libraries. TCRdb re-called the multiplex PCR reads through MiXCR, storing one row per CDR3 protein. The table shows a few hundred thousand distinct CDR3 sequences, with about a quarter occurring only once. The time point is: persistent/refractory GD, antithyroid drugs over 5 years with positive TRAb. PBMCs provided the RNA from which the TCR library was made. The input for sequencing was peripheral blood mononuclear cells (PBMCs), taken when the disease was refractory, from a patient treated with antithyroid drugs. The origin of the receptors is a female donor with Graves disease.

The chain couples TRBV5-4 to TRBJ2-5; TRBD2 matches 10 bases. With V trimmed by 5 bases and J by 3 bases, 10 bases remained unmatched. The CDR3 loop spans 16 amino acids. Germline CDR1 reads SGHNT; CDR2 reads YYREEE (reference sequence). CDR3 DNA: TGTGCCAGCAGTGGCGCGGCTAGCGGGAGAGAAGAGACCCAGTACTTC. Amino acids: CASSGAASGREETQYF.

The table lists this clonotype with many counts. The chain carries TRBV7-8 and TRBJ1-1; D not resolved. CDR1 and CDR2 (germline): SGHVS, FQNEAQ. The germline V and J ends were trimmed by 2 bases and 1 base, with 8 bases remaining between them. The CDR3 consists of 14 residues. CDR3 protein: CASSLSGKNTEAFF. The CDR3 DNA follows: TGTGCCAGCAGCTTATCCGGGAAGAACACTGAAGCTTTCTTT.

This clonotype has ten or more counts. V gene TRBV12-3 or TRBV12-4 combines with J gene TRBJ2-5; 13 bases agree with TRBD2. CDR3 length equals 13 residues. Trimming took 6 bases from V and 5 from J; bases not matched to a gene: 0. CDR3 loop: CASRTSGRETQYF. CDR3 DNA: TGTGCCAGCAGGACTAGCGGGAGGGAGACCCAGTACTTC.

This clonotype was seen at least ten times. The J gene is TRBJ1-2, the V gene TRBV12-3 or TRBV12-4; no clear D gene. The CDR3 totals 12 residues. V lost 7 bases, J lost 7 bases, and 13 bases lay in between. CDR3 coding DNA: TGTGCCAGCAATACCCCGAGGTCTGGCTACACCTTC. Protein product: CASNTPRSGYTF.